This is a list of T cell receptor beta chains from one sample in a study of technical replicates of blood from a few donors. Assay used: immunoSEQ multiplex PCR; TCRdb lists only in-frame clones, some missing. The sample consists of 75,000 to 85,000 clones, 95% of them appearing once. Sequencing was done on a sample of T cells isolated from PBMCs. All receptors come from a human donor in good health. Both conserved end residues are trimmed from each CDR3. The order of the fields is V gene, D gene, J gene, CDR3 protein. A D gene is named only where the DNA matches it firmly.

TRBV5-1,NA,TRBJ2-1,ASSSGTSSYNEQF
TRBV29-1,NA,TRBJ1-1,SVGGGPNTEAF
TRBV7-8,TRBD1,TRBJ1-2,ASSSLPPDRGHLYGYT
TRBV29-1,NA,TRBJ2-1,SAQGSEQF
TRBV29-1,NA,TRBJ2-7,SVGVSASAYEQY
TRBV6-5,NA,TRBJ2-7,ASSPNLNEQY
TRBV19,NA,TRBJ1-1,ASLQGYTEAF
TRBV5-4,NA,TRBJ1-1,ASSLGQYLNTEAF
TRBV11-2,NA,TRBJ2-1,ASSLSLQEYDNEQF
TRBV4-3,TRBD2,TRBJ2-1,ASSVGGASNEQF
TRBV6-5,NA,TRBJ1-2,ASSRTVNYGYT
TRBV6-5,NA,TRBJ1-2,ASSRGALRASGYT
TRBV6-5,TRBD2,TRBJ2-7,ASSRLAGRAYEQY
TRBV6-5,NA,TRBJ1-1,ASSYSAGMVEAF
TRBV5-1,NA,TRBJ2-6,ASSLNGGMVANVLT
TRBV28,NA,TRBJ1-4,ASNRDSSGPANEKLF
TRBV10-3,TRBD1,TRBJ1-4,AISETGGNEKLF
TRBV7-3,NA,TRBJ2-3,ASSLVSGPTDTQY